Listed here are 13 T cell receptor beta chains from one sample, sequenced in a study of CD8 T cells in ankylosing spondylitis. TCRdb ran MiXCR on the 5' RACE reads and lists one entry per CDR3 protein. The sample has around 220,000 distinct CDR3 sequences, roughly a tenth seen once; the top ten hold over 20%. Sequenced sample: blood, either unsorted or a sorted T cell fraction (not recorded which). The receptor source for this set is a male donor with ankylosing spondylitis or in good health (not recorded which).

V and J are TRBV5-1 and TRBJ2-2; D is unclear. In germline, CDR1 is SGHRS, CDR2 YFSETQ. V gave up 3 bases and J gave up 2 bases, with 8 bases separating them. This CDR3 is built from 14 residues. CDR3 protein: CASSYLGNTGELFF. The DNA of the CDR3 is TGCGCCAGCAGCTACCTAGGTAACACCGGGGAGCTGTTTTTT.

This clonotype was picked up many times. The gene calls are TRBV15 and TRBJ1-4, with D possibly TRBD1 on 5 matching bases. This CDR3 spans 16 amino acids. V lost 0 bases and J lost 3, with 11 bases in between. Germline V gene data show CDR1 as LNHNV and CDR2 as YYDKDF (reference sequence). This chain's CDR3 is CATSRERRGSNEKLFF. The CDR3 nucleotides read TGTGCCACCAGCAGAGAAAGGAGGGGTTCTAATGAAAAACTGTTTTTT.

This clonotype appeared many times. This chain connects TRBV5-1 to TRBJ1-5; tentatively, D is TRBD1 (5 bases). The CDR3 is made up of 14 amino acids. V was clipped by 5 bases and J by 5 bases, with 14 bases between them. The germline V gene encodes CDR1 SGHRS and CDR2 YFSETQ. Here the CDR3 DNA reads TGCGCCAGCAGGCCGAGCAGGGAGGATCAGCCCCAGCATTTT. Its translation is CASRPSREDQPQHF.

J is TRBJ1-1 and V is TRBV5-1, with 9 nucleotides matching TRBD1. In germline, CDR1 is SGHRS, CDR2 YFSETQ. V lost 3 bases to trimming and J lost 6 bases; unmatched junction nucleotides: 9. This CDR3 has 15 amino acids. CDR3 nucleotides: TGCGCCAGCAGCTGGGGGGACAGGGTCGGGGCTGAAGCTTTCTTT. Its protein is CASSWGDRVGAEAFF.

Many counts were recorded for this clonotype. The V call is TRBV12-5, the J call TRBJ1-2, with D unclear. The CDR3 sequence is 12 residues long. Trimming removed 4 bases from V and 3 bases from J, with 6 bases in between. Germline CDR1 and CDR2: LGHNT and FRNRAP. The CDR3 nucleotides read TGTGCTAGTGGTTACGCAGACTATGGCTACACCTTC. Protein sequence: CASGYADYGYTF.

This clonotype was picked up many times. J is TRBJ1-5 and V is TRBV20-1; possible D gene TRBD1, 5 bases. This CDR3 contains 13 residues. Germline loops: CDR1 DFQATT, CDR2 SNEGSKA (reference sequence). V lost 6 bases, J lost 0 bases, and 9 bases lay in between. This CDR3 reads CSAGTSSNQPQHF. The DNA for the CDR3 is TGCAGTGCAGGGACCTCTAGCAATCAGCCCCAGCATTTT.

The sample holds many counts of this clonotype. V and J are TRBV5-1 and TRBJ2-3; no clear D gene. V shed 2 bases and J shed 2 bases, with 9 bases lying between them. The CDR3 has 14 residues. Germline loops: CDR1 SGHRS, CDR2 YFSETQ. The CDR3 reads CASSFERPTDTQYF. The DNA for the CDR3 is TGCGCCAGCAGCTTCGAAAGACCCACAGATACGCAGTATTTT.

This clonotype was observed many times. The chain carries TRBV7-6 and TRBJ1-6; 7 bases agree with TRBD1. J gave up 7 bases and V 1 base, and 1 base lay outside the gene matches. Germline lookup yields CDR1 SGHVS and CDR2 FNYEAQ. This CDR3 region has 14 residues. CDR3 residues: CASSLEQGNSPLHF. The DNA of the CDR3 is TGTGCCAGCAGCTTAGAACAGGGGAATTCACCCCTCCACTTT.

In this sample, this clonotype turned up many times. This chain joins TRBV2 and TRBJ2-5, with 12 bases aligning to TRBD2. V was pared by 4 bases and J by 4 bases, with 7 bases of the junction left unmatched. Germline assignment: CDR1 SNHLY and CDR2 FYNNEI. The length of the CDR3 is 16 residues. CDR3 sequence: CASSVNPTSGGETQYF. DNA for the CDR3: TGTGCCAGCAGTGTTAATCCGACTAGCGGGGGAGAGACCCAGTACTTC.

This clonotype showed up many times. This chain connects TRBV7-2 to TRBJ2-7; 7 positions agree with TRBD1. The CDR3 is 14 amino acids. Germline CDR1 and CDR2: SGHTA and FQGNSA. J lost 3 bases, V lost 4 bases, and 6 bases had no gene match. The CDR3 nucleotides are TGTGCCAGCAGCTATGGACAGGACCTCTACGAGCAGTACTTC. It translates to CASSYGQDLYEQYF.

In nucleotides, the CDR3 is TGTGCCAGCAGTTTAAACAGCGGGCCCACAACTAATGAAAAACTGTTTTTT. It is translated as CASSLNSGPTTNEKLFF. J is TRBJ1-4 and V is TRBV27; D uncertain. CDR3 length equals 17 residues. The V gene lost 2 bases and the J gene lost 0 bases, with 13 bases spanning the gap. Germline values: CDR1 MNHEY, CDR2 SMNVEV (reference sequence).

This clonotype was found many times. The rearrangement joins TRBV5-1 to TRBJ2-6; either TRBD1 or TRBD2 may fit D (6 bases each). Germline V lookup: CDR1 SGHRS, CDR2 YFSETQ. Trimming shortened V by 0 bases and J by 0 bases, and 13 bases separated the two germline ends. The CDR3 sequence is 18 residues long. CDR3 residues: CASSLDGGPSSGANVLTF. In nucleotides, the CDR3 is TGCGCCAGCAGCTTGGACGGGGGCCCTAGCTCTGGGGCCAACGTCCTGACTTTC.

This clonotype was recorded many times. The gene calls are TRBV5-1 and TRBJ2-1; TRBD2 matches 8 bases. V gave up 4 bases and J gave up 0 bases; unmatched junction bases: 3. Germline assignment: CDR1 SGHRS and CDR2 YFSETQ. The CDR3 spans 15 residues. CDR3 loop: CASSPGGGSYNEQFF. DNA for the CDR3: TGCGCCAGCAGCCCGGGGGGGGGCTCCTACAATGAGCAGTTCTTC.